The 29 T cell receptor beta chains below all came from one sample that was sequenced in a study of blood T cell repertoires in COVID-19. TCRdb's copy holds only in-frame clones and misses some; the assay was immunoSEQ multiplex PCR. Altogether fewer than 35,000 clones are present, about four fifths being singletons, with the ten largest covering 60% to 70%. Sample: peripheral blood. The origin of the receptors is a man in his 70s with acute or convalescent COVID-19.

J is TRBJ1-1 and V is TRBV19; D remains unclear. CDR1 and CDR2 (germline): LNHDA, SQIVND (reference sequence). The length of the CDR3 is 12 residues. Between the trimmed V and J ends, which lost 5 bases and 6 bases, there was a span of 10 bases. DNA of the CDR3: TGTGCCAGTAGTTCCTCTGTCGCTGAAGCTTTCTTT. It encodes CASSSSVAEAFF.

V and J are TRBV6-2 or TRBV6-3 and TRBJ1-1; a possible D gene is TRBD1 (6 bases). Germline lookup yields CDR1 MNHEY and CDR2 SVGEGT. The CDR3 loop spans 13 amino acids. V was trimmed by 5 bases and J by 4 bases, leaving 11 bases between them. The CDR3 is CASSLQGTTEAFF. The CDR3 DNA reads TGTGCCAGCAGTCTACAGGGTACCACTGAAGCTTTCTTT.

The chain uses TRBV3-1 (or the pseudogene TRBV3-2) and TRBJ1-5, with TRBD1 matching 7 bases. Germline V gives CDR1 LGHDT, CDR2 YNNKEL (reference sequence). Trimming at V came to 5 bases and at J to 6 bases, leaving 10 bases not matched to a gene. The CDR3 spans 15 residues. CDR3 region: CASSAPGTVGQPQHF. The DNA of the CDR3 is TGTGCCAGCAGCGCGCCTGGGACAGTTGGTCAGCCCCAGCATTTT.

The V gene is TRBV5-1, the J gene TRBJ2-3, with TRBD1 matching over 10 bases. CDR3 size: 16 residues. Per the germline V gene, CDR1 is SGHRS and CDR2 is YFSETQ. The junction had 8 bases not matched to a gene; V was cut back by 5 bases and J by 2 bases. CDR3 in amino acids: CASSLRGTGDTDTQYF. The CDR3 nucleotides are TGCGCCAGCAGTTTGAGGGGGACAGGGGACACAGATACGCAGTATTTT.

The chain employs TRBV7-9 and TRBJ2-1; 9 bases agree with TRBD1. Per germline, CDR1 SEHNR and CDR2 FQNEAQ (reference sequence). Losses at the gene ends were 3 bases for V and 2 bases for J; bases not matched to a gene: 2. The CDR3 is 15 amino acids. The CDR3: CASSLDRGAYNEQFF. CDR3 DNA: TGTGCCAGCAGCTTGGACAGGGGAGCCTACAATGAGCAGTTCTTC.

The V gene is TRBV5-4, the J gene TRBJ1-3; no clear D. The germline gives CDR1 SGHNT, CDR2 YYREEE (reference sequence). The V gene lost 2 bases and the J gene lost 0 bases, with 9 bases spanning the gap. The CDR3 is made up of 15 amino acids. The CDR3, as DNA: TGTGCCAGCAGCTTCGGCGGTCCCTCTGGAAACACCATATATTTT. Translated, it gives CASSFGGPSGNTIYF. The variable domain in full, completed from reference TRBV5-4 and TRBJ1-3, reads ETGVTQSPTHLIKTRGQQVTLRCSSQSGHNTVSWYQQALGQGPQFIFQYYREEENGRGNFPPRFSGLQFPNYSSELNVNALELDDSALYLCASSFGGPSGNTIYFGEGSWLTVV.

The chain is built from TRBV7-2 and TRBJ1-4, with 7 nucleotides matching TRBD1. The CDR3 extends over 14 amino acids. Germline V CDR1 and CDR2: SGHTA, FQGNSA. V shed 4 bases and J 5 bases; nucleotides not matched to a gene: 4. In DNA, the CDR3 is TGTGCCAGCAGCTGGGCAGGGGGGAATGAAAAACTGTTTTTT. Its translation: CASSWAGGNEKLFF.

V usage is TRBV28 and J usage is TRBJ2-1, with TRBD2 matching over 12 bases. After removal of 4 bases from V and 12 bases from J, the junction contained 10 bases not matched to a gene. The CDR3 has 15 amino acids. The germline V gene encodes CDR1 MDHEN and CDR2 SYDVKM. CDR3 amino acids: CASSYMTSGSRWQFF. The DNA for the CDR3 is TGTGCCAGCAGTTATATGACTAGCGGGAGTCGTTGGCAGTTCTTC.

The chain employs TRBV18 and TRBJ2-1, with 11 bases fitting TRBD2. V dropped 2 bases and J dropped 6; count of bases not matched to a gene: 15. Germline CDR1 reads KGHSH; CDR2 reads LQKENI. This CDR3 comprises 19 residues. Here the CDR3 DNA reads TGTGCCAGCTCACCAGTTGTTGCGGGACTAGCGGCGAGCAGCAATGAGCAGTTCTTC. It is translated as CASSPVVAGLAASSNEQFF.

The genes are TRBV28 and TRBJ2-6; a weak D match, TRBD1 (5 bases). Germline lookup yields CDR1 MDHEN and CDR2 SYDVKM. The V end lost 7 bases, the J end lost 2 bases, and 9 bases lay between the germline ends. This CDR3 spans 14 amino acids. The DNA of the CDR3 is TGTGCCAGCATTGGGGCGGCTGGGGCCAACGTCCTGACTTTC. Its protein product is CASIGAAGANVLTF.

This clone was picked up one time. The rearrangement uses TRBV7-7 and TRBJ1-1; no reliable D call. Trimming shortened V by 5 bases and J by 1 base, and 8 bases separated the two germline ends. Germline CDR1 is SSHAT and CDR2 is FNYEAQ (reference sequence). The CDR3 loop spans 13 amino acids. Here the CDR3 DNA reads TGTGCCAGCAGCCTCACACCGAACACTGAAGCTTTCTTT. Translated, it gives CASSLTPNTEAFF.

The CDR3, as DNA: TGTGCCAGCAGTCGGTGGGGGGGCAACACTGAAGCTTTCTTT. Its translation: CASSRWGGNTEAFF. The chain carries TRBV13 and TRBJ1-1; tentatively, D is TRBD1 (6 bases). CDR3 length: 14 residues. The germline V gene has CDR1 PRHDT and CDR2 FYEKMQ (reference sequence). V was clipped by 6 bases and J by 2 bases, with 13 bases between them.

Written as DNA, the CDR3 is TGTGCCAGCAGCCCATCCGGGACAGGACCTTACGAGCAGTACTTC. Amino acids: CASSPSGTGPYEQYF. The gene calls are TRBV3-1 (or the pseudogene TRBV3-2) and TRBJ2-7; TRBD1 aligns across 8 bases. With V trimmed by 4 bases and J by 4 bases, 9 bases remained unmatched. Germline CDR1 LGHDT, CDR2 YNNKEL (reference sequence). This CDR3 comprises 15 residues.

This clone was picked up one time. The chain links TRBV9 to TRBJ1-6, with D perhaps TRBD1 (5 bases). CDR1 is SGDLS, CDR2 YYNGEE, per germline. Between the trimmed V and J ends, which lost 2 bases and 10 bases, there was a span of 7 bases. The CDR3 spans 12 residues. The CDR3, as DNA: TGTGCCAGCAGCGTTCAGGGCTCACCCCTCCACTTT. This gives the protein CASSVQGSPLHF.

CDR3 DNA: TGTGCCAGCAGCTCACGAGGAGGGGAGGGAGGGGAGCAGTTCTTC. Translating it yields CASSSRGGEGGEQFF. The chain joins TRBV7-3 to TRBJ2-1; 7 bases map to TRBD2. The CDR3 consists of 15 residues. CDR1 is SGHTA, CDR2 FQGTGA, per germline. The V segment lost 4 bases and the J segment 10 bases; nucleotides outside the gene matches: 13.

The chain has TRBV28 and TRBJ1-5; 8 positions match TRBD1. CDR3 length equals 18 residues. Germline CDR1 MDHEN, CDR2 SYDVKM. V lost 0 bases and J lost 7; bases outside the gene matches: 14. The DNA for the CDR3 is TGTGCCAGCAGTTTATGGACCGTCGGACAGGGAGGAGGACAGCCCCAGCATTTT. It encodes CASSLWTVGQGGGQPQHF.

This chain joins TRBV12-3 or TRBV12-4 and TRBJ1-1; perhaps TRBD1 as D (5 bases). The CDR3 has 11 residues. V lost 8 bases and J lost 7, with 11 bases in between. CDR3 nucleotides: TGTGCCAGCCAGGGATCTTTTGAAGCTTTCTTT. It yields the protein CASQGSFEAFF.

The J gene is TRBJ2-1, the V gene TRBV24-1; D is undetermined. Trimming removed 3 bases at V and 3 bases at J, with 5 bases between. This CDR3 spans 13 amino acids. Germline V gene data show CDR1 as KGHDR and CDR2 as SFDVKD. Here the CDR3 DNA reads TGTGCCACCAGTGATCCATTCTACAATGAGCAGTTCTTC. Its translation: CATSDPFYNEQFF.

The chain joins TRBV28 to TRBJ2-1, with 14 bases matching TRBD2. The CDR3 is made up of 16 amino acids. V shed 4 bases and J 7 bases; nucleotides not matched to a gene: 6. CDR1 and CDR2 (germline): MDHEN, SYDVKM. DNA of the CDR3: TGTGCCAGCAGTTCACCGGGGACTAGCGGGGGTAATGAGCAGTTCTTC. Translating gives CASSSPGTSGGNEQFF.

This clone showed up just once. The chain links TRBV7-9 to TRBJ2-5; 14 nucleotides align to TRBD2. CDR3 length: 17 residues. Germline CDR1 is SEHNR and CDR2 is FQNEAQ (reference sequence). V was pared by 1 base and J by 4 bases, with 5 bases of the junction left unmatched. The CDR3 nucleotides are TGTGCCAGCAGCTTAGATTCCGGGACTAGCGGGAGAGAGACCCAGTACTTC. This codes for CASSLDSGTSGRETQYF.

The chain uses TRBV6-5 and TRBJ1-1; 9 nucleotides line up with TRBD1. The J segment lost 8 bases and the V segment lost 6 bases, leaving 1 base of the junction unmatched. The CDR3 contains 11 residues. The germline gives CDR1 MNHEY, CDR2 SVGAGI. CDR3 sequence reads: CASSGTGEAFF. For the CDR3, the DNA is TGTGCCAGCAGCGGGACAGGGGAAGCTTTCTTT.

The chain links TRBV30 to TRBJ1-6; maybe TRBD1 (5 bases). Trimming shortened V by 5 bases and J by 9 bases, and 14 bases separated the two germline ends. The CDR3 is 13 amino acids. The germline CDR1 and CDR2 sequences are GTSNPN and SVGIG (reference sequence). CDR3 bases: TGTGCCTGGGGGACGGGGAGTATTTCACCCCTCCACTTT. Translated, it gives CAWGTGSISPLHF. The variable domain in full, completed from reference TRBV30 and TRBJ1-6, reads SQTIHQWPATLVQPVGSPLSLECTVEGTSNPNLYWYRQAAGRGLQLLFYSVGIGQISSEVPQNLSASRPQDRQFILSSKKLLLSDSGFYLCAWGTGSISPLHFGNGTRLTVT.

CDR3 sequence: CASSQGILRAALGNTIYF. The CDR3 DNA reads TGCGCCAGCAGCCAAGGCATCCTGAGGGCAGCGCTTGGAAACACCATATATTTT. The chain links TRBV4-1 to TRBJ1-3; no clear D gene. The CDR3 is 18 residues long. The germline gives CDR1 MGHRA, CDR2 YSYEKL. The ends were cut back, 1 base at V and 3 bases at J, with 19 bases in the middle.

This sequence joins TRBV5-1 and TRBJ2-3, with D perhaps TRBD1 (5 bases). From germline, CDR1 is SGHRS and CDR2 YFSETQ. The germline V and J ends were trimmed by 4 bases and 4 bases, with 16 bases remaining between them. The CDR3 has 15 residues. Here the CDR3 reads CASSPSTVVPDTQYF. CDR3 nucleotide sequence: TGCGCCAGCAGCCCTTCGACAGTCGTCCCAGATACGCAGTATTTT.

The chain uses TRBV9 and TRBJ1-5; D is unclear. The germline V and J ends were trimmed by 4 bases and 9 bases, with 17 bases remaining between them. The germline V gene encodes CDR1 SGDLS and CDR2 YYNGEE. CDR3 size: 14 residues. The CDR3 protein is CASSPSSGRAPQHF. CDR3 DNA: TGTGCCAGCAGCCCCTCTTCGGGGAGGGCGCCCCAGCATTTT. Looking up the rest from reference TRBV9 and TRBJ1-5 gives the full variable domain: DSGVTQTPKHLITATGQRVTLRCSPRSGDLSVYWYQQSLDQGLQFLIQYYNGEERAKGNILERFSAQQFPDLHSELNLSSLELGDSALYFCASSPSSGRAPQHFGDGTRLSIL.

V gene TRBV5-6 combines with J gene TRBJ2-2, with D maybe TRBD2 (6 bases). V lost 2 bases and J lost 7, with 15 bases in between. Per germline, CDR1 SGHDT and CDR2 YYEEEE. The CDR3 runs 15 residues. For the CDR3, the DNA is TGTGCCAGCAGCTTAGGAGACACAGCGGGCGGGGAGCTGTTTTTT. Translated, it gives CASSLGDTAGGELFF.

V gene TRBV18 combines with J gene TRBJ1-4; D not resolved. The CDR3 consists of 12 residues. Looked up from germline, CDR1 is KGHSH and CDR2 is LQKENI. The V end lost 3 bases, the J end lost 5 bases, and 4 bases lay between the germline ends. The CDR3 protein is CASSPGNEKLFF. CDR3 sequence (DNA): TGTGCCAGCTCACCCGGGAATGAAAAACTGTTTTTT.

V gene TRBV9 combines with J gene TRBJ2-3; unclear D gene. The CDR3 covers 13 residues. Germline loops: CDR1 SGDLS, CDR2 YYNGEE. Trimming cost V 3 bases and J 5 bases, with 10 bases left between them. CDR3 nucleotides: TGTGCCAGCAGCGCCGAGTGGTTAGATACGCAGTATTTT. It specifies CASSAEWLDTQYF.

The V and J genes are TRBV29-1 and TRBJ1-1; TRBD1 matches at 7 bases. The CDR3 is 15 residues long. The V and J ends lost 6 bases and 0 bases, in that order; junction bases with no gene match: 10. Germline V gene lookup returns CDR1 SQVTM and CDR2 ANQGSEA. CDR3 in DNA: TGCAGCGTGGTGGACAGGCGGAGAGTGAACACTGAAGCTTTCTTT. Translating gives CSVVDRRRVNTEAFF.